The rows below give T cell receptor beta chains drawn from one sample of a study of control samples from healthy donors and cancer patients. Sequenced by immunoSEQ multiplex PCR; TCRdb stores in-frame clones only, minus some. This table holds about 130,000 clones, roughly 86% found once. Sequenced sample: PBMCs. These receptors originate from a man in his fifties or sixties with head and neck cancer. The CDR3 runs from the conserved cysteine through the conserved F or W. Each record gives: clone size, V gene, J gene, D gene, CDR3 length, CDR3 DNA, CDR3 protein. The D gene is left open where the match is weak. Clone size is given for some rows only: seen once, a few or many times, or a class if the clone is expanded.

once,TRBV6-5,TRBJ1-2,NA,11,TGTGCCACCGGGACTCTCTATGGCTACACCTTC,CATGTLYGYTF
NA,TRBV18,TRBJ2-3,TRBD1,15,TGTGCCAGCTCACCGGGACAGGGGGCGGCAGATACGCAGTATTTT,CASSPGQGAADTQYF
NA,TRBV12-3/TRBV12-4,TRBJ2-7,NA,12,TGTGCCAGCAGCCTTGGACAGTACGAGCAGTACTTC,CASSLGQYEQYF
NA,TRBV3-1/TRBV3-2,TRBJ1-2,NA,13,TGTGCCAGCAGCCAAGATAAGGGAAATGGCTACACCTTC,CASSQDKGNGYTF
NA,TRBV7-9,TRBJ2-3,NA,17,TGTGCCAGCAGCTTAGATCTCTGGCGGCTTAGCACAGATACGCAGTATTTT,CASSLDLWRLSTDTQYF
NA,TRBV6-5,TRBJ1-5,TRBD1,15,TGTGCCACCCAATCAGACAGGGCCCAGCGGCAGCCCCAGCATTTT,CATQSDRAQRQPQHF
NA,TRBV12-5,TRBJ2-2,NA,12,TGTGCTAGTGGTTCACTGGGCGGGGAGCTGTTTTTT,CASGSLGGELFF
NA,TRBV11-2,TRBJ2-2,TRBD1,18,TGTGCCAGCAGCACAGGGGCTCCTCCAAGGGGGTACACCGGGGAGCTGTTTTTT,CASSTGAPPRGYTGELFF
NA,TRBV2,TRBJ2-6,NA,18,TGTGCCAGCAGTGCGGCAGGGCGAATTTTCTCTGGGGCCAACGTCCTGACTTTC,CASSAAGRIFSGANVLTF
few,TRBV14,TRBJ1-1,NA,13,TGTGCCAGCAGCCAAGATCTTAACACTGAAGCTTTCTTT,CASSQDLNTEAFF
NA,TRBV10-3,TRBJ2-3,NA,14,TGTGCCATCAGTGAGTCGAAGGCCACAGATACGCAGTATTTT,CAISESKATDTQYF